The 22 T cell receptor beta chains below all came from one sample that was sequenced in a study of T cells in Graves' hyperthyroidism and ophthalmopathy (dated 2019 in TCRdb). The library relied on multiplex PCR. Sequencing instrument: Illumina HiSeq 2000. Amplification of TCR beta CDR3 regions was carried out from RNA transcripts. A first-round RT-PCR of the TCR CDR3 used the HTBI primer set with the Qiagen OneStep RT-PCR kit. TCRdb reworked the public reads: Q25 trimming with fastp, MiXCR clone assembly, productive beta chains retained. Rows merge per CDR3 protein into single entries with the most common DNA and genes. In this sample the table shows hundreds of thousands of distinct CDR3 sequences, about a third of which occur a single time. Clones ranked in the top ten supply roughly 30% of the sample. Sequencing was performed on blood. The receptors were sampled from a woman aged 40 to 49 with Graves' hyperthyroidism.

The chain has TRBV20-1 and TRBJ1-4; no definite D call. Germline CDR1 reads DFQATT; CDR2 reads SNEGSKA (reference sequence). The CDR3 totals 15 residues. V gave up 0 bases and J gave up 7 bases, with 15 bases separating them. CDR3 in amino acids: CSARDPASVTEKLFF. The CDR3 DNA reads TGCAGTGCTAGAGATCCGGCCTCTGTGACTGAAAAACTGTTTTTT.

This clonotype appeared many times. The V call is TRBV19, the J call TRBJ1-1; the D gene is possibly TRBD1 (6 bases). Trimming left V 4 bases short and J 1 base short, with 10 bases between. Per germline, CDR1 LNHDA and CDR2 SQIVND (reference sequence). CDR3 length equals 14 residues. The CDR3 here is CASSRTAANTEAFF. The CDR3 nucleotides are TGTGCCAGTAGTAGGACAGCGGCGAACACTGAAGCTTTCTTT.

J is TRBJ1-5 and V is TRBV9; D gene unclear. The CDR3 has 11 amino acids. CDR1 SGDLS and CDR2 YYNGEE come from the germline V gene. Trimming left V 8 bases short and J 4 bases short, with 7 bases between. CDR3 sequence (DNA): TGTGCCAGGGACCCAAATCAGCCCCAGCATTTT. It encodes CARDPNQPQHF.

The gene calls are TRBV19 and TRBJ1-3, with a possible D match to TRBD1 (5 bases). The CDR3 consists of 15 residues. The germline V gene encodes CDR1 LNHDA and CDR2 SQIVND (reference sequence). Trimming took off 5 bases at V and 3 bases at J, with 14 bases between the two ends. Written as DNA, the CDR3 is TGTGCCAGTAGTCTCCGGGGGTCTAATGGAAACACCATATATTTT. It encodes CASSLRGSNGNTIYF.

This CDR3 is CSVEFRAGTGELFF. CDR3 in DNA: TGCAGCGTTGAATTCCGGGCCGGCACCGGGGAGCTGTTTTTT. The chain carries TRBV29-1 and TRBJ2-2; no reliable D call. Trimming pared 2 bases from V and 4 bases from J, leaving 11 bases between. The CDR3 is 14 amino acids. The germline gives CDR1 SQVTM, CDR2 ANQGSEA.

The genes are TRBV10-3 and TRBJ2-3, with TRBD1 identical over 7 bases. The CDR3 has 14 residues. V was clipped by 7 bases and J by 4 bases; unmatched bases: 8. Germline loops: CDR1 ENHRY, CDR2 SYGVKD. This CDR3 is CAITPGTEADTQYF. The CDR3, as DNA: TGTGCCATCACTCCCGGGACAGAGGCAGATACGCAGTATTTT.

In regard to this clonotype: A much larger clone lies one base from this, so it may be a read error. The J gene is TRBJ2-7, the V gene TRBV20-1; D may correspond to TRBD1 or TRBD2 (5 bases each). Trimming stripped 7 bases from V and 12 bases from J, with 19 bases between. The CDR3 is 11 residues long. The germline V gene encodes CDR1 DFQATT and CDR2 SNEGSKA (reference sequence). In DNA form, the CDR3 reads TGCAGTGTGGGCGGTGAAACGGGGCGGTACTTC. It is translated as CSVGGETGRYF.

The chain carries TRBV5-6 and TRBJ2-2, with a possible D match to TRBD1 (6 bases). Between the trimmed V and J ends, which lost 2 bases and 3 bases, there was a span of 14 bases. CDR1 and CDR2 (germline): SGHDT, YYEEEE. The CDR3 runs to 16 residues. DNA of the CDR3: TGTGCCAGCAGCTTAGGACAGAGAGAGTACACCGGGGAGCTGTTTTTT. Protein sequence: CASSLGQREYTGELFF.

Turning to this clonotype: A much more abundant neighbour one base away suggests this may be a read error. The V and J genes are TRBV10-3 and TRBJ1-3, with D tentatively TRBD1 (6 bases). Per the germline V gene, CDR1 is ENHRY and CDR2 is SYGVKD. This CDR3 has 14 amino acids. CDR3 bases: TGTGCCATCAGTGACGACAGATTCCGGGACACCACATATTTT. Its protein is CAISDDRFRDTTYF.

The chain uses TRBV5-1 and TRBJ2-7; a weak D match, TRBD2 (6 bases). There are 16 residues in the CDR3. Germline CDR1 and CDR2: SGHRS and YFSETQ. Between the trimmed V and J ends, which lost 8 bases and 4 bases, there was a span of 25 bases. The CDR3: CASPPSGGNPSYEQYF. The CDR3 DNA reads TGCGCCAGTCCCCCTTCGGGCGGGAACCCTTCTTACGAGCAGTACTTC.

There are many counts of this clonotype. This chain connects TRBV5-6 to TRBJ1-5; D unresolved. This CDR3 region has 13 residues. The V and J ends lost 2 bases and 1 base respectively, with 4 bases between them. From germline, CDR1 is SGHDT and CDR2 YYEEEE. The CDR3 here is CASSLSSNQPQHF. The CDR3 nucleotides read TGTGCCAGCAGCTTATCCAGCAATCAGCCCCAGCATTTT.

The CDR3 nucleotides are TGCGCCAGCAGCCAAGAGATAGGGACAGGGGGTAGGGCGACTGAAGCTTTCTTT. This gives the protein CASSQEIGTGGRATEAFF. The rearrangement uses TRBV4-3 and TRBJ1-1; 11 bases match TRBD1. Germline CDR1 reads LGHNA; CDR2 reads YSLEER. CDR3 length: 18 residues. V was clipped by 0 bases and J by 5 bases; unmatched bases: 11.

About this clonotype itself: One end of the junction is discordant with germline, which a read error may explain. This chain uses TRBV5-1 with TRBJ1-6, with D tentatively TRBD1 (6 bases). The CDR3 extends over 13 amino acids. Germline V gene sequence: CDR1 SGHRS, CDR2 YFSETQ. In DNA form, the CDR3 reads TGTGCCAGCAGCGAAGGGGGATCTTCACCCCTCCACTTT. Protein product: CASSEGGSSPLHF.

V and J are TRBV6-9 and TRBJ1-5, with D uncertain. The CDR3 totals 14 residues. Trimming shortened V by 8 bases and J by 0 bases, and 11 bases separated the two germline ends. Germline CDR1 MNHGY, CDR2 SVAAGI. The CDR3 loop reads CASFSSYSNQPQHF. As DNA, the CDR3 is TGTGCCAGCTTCTCGTCTTATAGCAATCAGCCCCAGCATTTT.

With respect to this clonotype: With a much larger clone just one base away, this may be a read error. The rearrangement joins TRBV7-9 to TRBJ1-2; D is unresolved. CDR1 and CDR2 from the germline V gene are SEHNR and FQNEAQ (reference sequence). The CDR3 loop spans 15 amino acids. The V gene lost 5 bases and the J gene lost 0 bases, with 13 bases spanning the gap. The CDR3 DNA sequence: TGTGCCAGCAGCCAAGACGGTACTACTAACTATGGCTACACCTTC. This codes for CASSQDGTTNYGYTF.

This clonotype appeared once. A junction boundary mismatches the germline segment, possibly from a read error. The rearrangement joins TRBV5-5 to TRBJ1-1; 7 nucleotides align to TRBD1. Looked up from germline, CDR1 is SGHKS and CDR2 is YYEKEE (reference sequence). The length of the CDR3 is 15 residues. CDR3 in DNA: TGCGCCAGCAGCCTCACGACAGGGCGAGGCACTGAAGCTTTCTTT. Translating it yields CASSLTTGRGTEAFF.

This clonotype was detected ten times or more. In DNA form, the CDR3 reads TGTGCCAGCCACCTGGGACAGGATAATTCACCCCTCCACTTT. Its protein is CASHLGQDNSPLHF. The chain recombines TRBV19 with TRBJ1-6; 8 bases map to TRBD1. V lost 9 bases and J lost 5; bases outside the gene matches: 6. The CDR3 consists of 14 residues. Germline-derived CDR1 and CDR2 are LNHDA and SQIVND (reference sequence).

The chain employs TRBV29-1 and TRBJ1-1, with unresolved D. The germline gives CDR1 SQVTM, CDR2 ANQGSEA. The CDR3 spans 14 residues. V was trimmed by 3 bases and J by 7 bases, leaving 18 bases between them. The DNA for the CDR3 is TGCAGCGTTGATCTAGGACCCAAGCTTATTGAAGCTTTCTTT. It yields the protein CSVDLGPKLIEAFF.

The V gene is TRBV7-9, the J gene TRBJ2-7, with unresolved D. The V and J ends lost 5 bases and 2 bases respectively, with 13 bases between them. CDR1 and CDR2 from the germline V gene are SEHNR and FQNEAQ (reference sequence). The CDR3 runs to 14 residues. The CDR3 loop reads CASSLLGRTYEQYF. Written as DNA, the CDR3 is TGTGCCAGCAGCCTTCTAGGCCGGACCTACGAGCAGTACTTC.

V is TRBV25-1 and J is TRBJ2-3; 10 bases agree with TRBD2. This CDR3 has 15 residues. V lost 3 bases to trimming and J lost 2 bases; unmatched junction nucleotides: 2. CDR1 is MGHDK, CDR2 SYGVNS, per germline. CDR3 region: CASSDTSGITDTQYF. The DNA for the CDR3 is TGTGCCAGCAGTGATACTAGCGGGATCACAGATACGCAGTATTTT.

This clonotype came up a few times. The chain has TRBV28 and TRBJ2-7, with D possibly being TRBD1 (6 bases). V lost 5 bases to trimming and J lost 6 bases, with 14 bases between them. The length of the CDR3 is 13 residues. CDR1 MDHEN and CDR2 SYDVKM come from the germline V gene. CDR3 DNA sequence: TGTGCCAGCAGTCAGAGACAGGTCCGCGAGCAGTACTTC. It specifies CASSQRQVREQYF.

This chain joins TRBV19 and TRBJ1-3; 10 bases agree with TRBD1. CDR1 is LNHDA, CDR2 SQIVND, per germline (reference sequence). The V segment lost 5 bases and the J segment 3 bases; nucleotides outside the gene matches: 7. CDR3 size: 16 residues. This CDR3 reads CASSSTGQGYGNTIYF. Written as DNA, the CDR3 is TGTGCCAGTAGTTCAACGGGACAGGGGTATGGAAACACCATATATTTT.